Presented here are 23 T cell receptor beta chains from one specimen sequenced in a study of immune evolution from preneoplasia to lung adenocarcinoma. Generated by immunoSEQ multiplex PCR, the TCRdb table keeps only in-frame clones and is missing some. The sample contains about 26,000 clones, roughly 70% of which appear only once. Sequenced: FFPE invasive lung adenocarcinoma tissue. These receptor sequences come from a person in their sixties or seventies with invasive lung adenocarcinoma. Some clones in this sample may be carry-over from other donors' samples.

The chain carries TRBV5-1 and TRBJ2-1; the D call may be TRBD1 or TRBD2 (5 bases each). The CDR3 is 15 amino acids. The germline V and J ends were trimmed by 4 bases and 6 bases, with 17 bases remaining between them. Per the germline V gene, CDR1 is SGHRS and CDR2 is YFSETQ. CDR3 DNA: TGCGCCAGCAGCGGTTGGGACGGGGTTTCCAATGAGCAGTTCTTC. Its protein is CASSGWDGVSNEQFF.

This clone was detected once. V and J are TRBV18 and TRBJ2-5; D possibly corresponds to TRBD1 (6 bases). CDR1 is KGHSH, CDR2 LQKENI, per germline. This CDR3 region has 15 residues. Trimming removed 3 bases from V and 5 bases from J, with 16 bases in between. CDR3 sequence (DNA): TGTGCCAGCTCACCCTCCTGGGACACTGGGGAGACCCAGTACTTC. Encoded protein: CASSPSWDTGETQYF. The variable domain in full, with the rest retrieved from reference TRBV18 and TRBJ2-5, is NAGVMQNPRHLVRRRGQEARLRCSPMKGHSHVYWYRQLPEEGLKFMVYLQKENIIDESGMPKERFSAEFPKEGPSILRIQQVVRGDSAAYFCASSPSWDTGETQYFGPGTRLLVL.

This rearrangement joins TRBV29-1 to TRBJ2-3; 7 positions agree with TRBD2. Germline V lookup: CDR1 SQVTM, CDR2 ANQGSEA. This CDR3 spans 17 amino acids. Trimming removed 1 base from V and 4 bases from J; junction bases left unmatched: 14. CDR3 coding DNA: TGCAGCGTTGAAGGCGGCAAGGGGCGGGAGACGCCAGATACGCAGTATTTT. Its protein product is CSVEGGKGRETPDTQYF.

V and J are TRBV4-1 and TRBJ2-1, with D tentatively TRBD1 (6 bases). The CDR3 totals 15 residues. V lost 0 bases and J lost 5, with 11 bases in between. Germline loops: CDR1 MGHRA, CDR2 YSYEKL. The CDR3 is CASSQDPGTNNEQFF. The DNA for the CDR3 is TGCGCCAGCAGCCAAGACCCCGGGACAAACAATGAGCAGTTCTTC.

The V gene is TRBV18, the J gene TRBJ2-1; no clear D. This CDR3 is built from 14 residues. V gave up 0 bases and J gave up 3 bases, with 6 bases separating them. The germline CDR1 and CDR2 sequences are KGHSH and LQKENI. The CDR3 is CASSPPYGYNEQFF. Written as DNA, the CDR3 is TGTGCCAGCTCACCACCGTACGGCTACAATGAGCAGTTCTTC.

The gene calls are TRBV30 and TRBJ1-4; 7 bases fit TRBD1. The CDR3 is 13 residues long. Germline trimming cut 7 bases from V and 5 bases from J; bases unmatched to any gene: 7. Per the germline V gene, CDR1 is GTSNPN and CDR2 is SVGIG (reference sequence). CDR3 protein: CASNRGGNEKLFF. DNA of the CDR3: TGTGCCTCAAACAGGGGAGGGAATGAAAAACTGTTTTTT.

This clone was observed a handful of times. V is TRBV2 and J is TRBJ1-5; 7 bases are shared with TRBD1. The germline CDR1 and CDR2 sequences are SNHLY and FYNNEI. V dropped 2 bases and J dropped 5; count of bases not matched to a gene: 3. The CDR3 sequence is 14 residues long. The CDR3 here is CASSEQGEDQPQHF. For the CDR3, the DNA is TGTGCCAGCAGTGAACAGGGGGAGGATCAGCCCCAGCATTTT.

This chain uses TRBV5-1 with TRBJ2-5; 16 nucleotides match TRBD2. Trimming cost V 1 base and J 4 bases; bases outside gene matches: 10. CDR1 and CDR2 from the germline V gene are SGHRS and YFSETQ. The length of the CDR3 is 19 residues. The DNA of the CDR3 is TGCGCCAGCAGCTTGTACACCCCGGGACTAGCGGGAGGGCGAGAGACCCAGTACTTC. Translated: CASSLYTPGLAGGRETQYF.

This clone was picked up a small number of times. This chain links TRBV7-9 with TRBJ2-3; TRBD2 might be the D (5 bases). V was cut by 3 bases and J by 5 bases, with 18 bases left in between. The germline CDR1 and CDR2 sequences are SEHNR and FQNEAQ (reference sequence). The CDR3 spans 16 residues. CDR3 bases: TGTGCCAGCAGCTTCGGGAAGGTAAACCGGGTAGATACGCAGTATTTT. Residues: CASSFGKVNRVDTQYF.

This clone is judged medium-sized. This rearrangement joins TRBV5-4 to TRBJ2-1, with 10 nucleotides matching TRBD2. The J segment lost 6 bases and the V segment lost 0 bases, leaving 6 bases of the junction unmatched. Looked up from germline, CDR1 is SGHNT and CDR2 is YYREEE (reference sequence). The CDR3 covers 16 residues. Written as DNA, the CDR3 is TGTGCCAGCAGCTTGGGAGGAGCGGGAGGGTTCAATGAGCAGTTCTTC. Amino acid sequence: CASSLGGAGGFNEQFF. Together with reference TRBV5-4 and TRBJ2-1, the CDR3 gives the full variable domain: ETGVTQSPTHLIKTRGQQVTLRCSSQSGHNTVSWYQQALGQGPQFIFQYYREEENGRGNFPPRFSGLQFPNYSSELNVNALELDDSALYLCASSLGGAGGFNEQFFGPGTRLTVL.

This sequence joins TRBV9 and TRBJ2-2; maybe TRBD2 (6 bases). The CDR3 has 18 amino acids. Germline V gives CDR1 SGDLS, CDR2 YYNGEE. The germline V and J ends were trimmed by 0 bases and 0 bases, with 15 bases remaining between them. In DNA, the CDR3 is TGTGCCAGCAGCGTAGTGGGAGGAGTCCGCGCGAACACCGGGGAGCTGTTTTTT. This encodes CASSVVGGVRANTGELFF.

V usage is TRBV27 and J usage is TRBJ2-3; D is perhaps TRBD2 (6 bases). The V end was cut by 6 bases, the J end by 0 bases, with 10 bases between. This CDR3 has 14 residues. CDR1 is MNHEY, CDR2 SMNVEV, per germline (reference sequence). CDR3 DNA sequence: TGTGCCAGCAGACCAAGCGGGAGCACAGATACGCAGTATTTT. Protein sequence: CASRPSGSTDTQYF.

This clone is medium-sized. The CDR3 DNA sequence: TGTGCCAGTAGCCGGGGGCCCGTCGTCTCTGGGGCCAACGTCCTGACTTTC. Translating gives CASSRGPVVSGANVLTF. V usage is TRBV19 and J usage is TRBJ2-6; D tentatively reads TRBD1 or TRBD2 (6 bases each). The germline V gene encodes CDR1 LNHDA and CDR2 SQIVND (reference sequence). V was trimmed by 6 bases and J by 0 bases, leaving 15 bases between them. The CDR3 is 17 residues long.

This chain connects TRBV2 to TRBJ2-7; D gene ambiguous. The CDR3 totals 12 residues. Trimming removed 6 bases from V and 5 bases from J, with 11 bases in between. Per the germline V gene, CDR1 is SNHLY and CDR2 is FYNNEI. The CDR3 sequence: CASRPDGHEQYF. DNA for the CDR3: TGTGCCAGCAGACCCGACGGACACGAGCAGTACTTC. The whole variable domain, filled in from reference TRBV2 and TRBJ2-7, reads EPEVTQTPSHQVTQMGQEVILRCVPISNHLYFYWYRQILGQKVEFLVSFYNNEISEKSEIFDDQFSVERPDGSNFTLKIRSTKLEDSAMYFCASRPDGHEQYFGPGTRLTVT.

This chain uses TRBV4-2 with TRBJ2-2; TRBD2 matches 8 bases. The CDR3 contains 15 residues. Germline-derived CDR1 and CDR2 are LGHNA and YNFKEQ. The junction had 7 bases not matched to a gene; V was cut back by 6 bases and J by 4 bases. The CDR3 spells CASRPSGLGTGELFF. The CDR3 DNA reads as TGTGCCAGCAGACCTAGCGGGCTCGGCACCGGGGAGCTGTTTTTT.

In this sample, this clone turned up once. This chain joins TRBV18 and TRBJ2-2; the match to TRBD1 covers 7 bases. The CDR3 totals 15 residues. CDR1 and CDR2 from the germline V gene are KGHSH and LQKENI. V was clipped by 6 bases and J by 1 base; unmatched bases: 5. In DNA, the CDR3 is TGTGCCAGCTCCTCAGACAGGGTGAACACCGGGGAGCTGTTTTTT. Translated: CASSSDRVNTGELFF.

This rearrangement joins TRBV7-8 to TRBJ2-2, with D possibly called TRBD1 or TRBD2 (5 bases each). In germline, CDR1 is SGHVS, CDR2 FQNEAQ. The length of the CDR3 is 16 residues. V lost 1 base and J 6 bases, leaving 15 bases between the germline ends. CDR3 in DNA: TGTGCCAGCAGCTTAGGCCCTCCGGGGCGCTCCGGGGAGCTGTTTTTT. Translating gives CASSLGPPGRSGELFF.

This clone was seen a handful of times. CDR3 residues: CASSPAVPSNTEAFF. DNA for the CDR3: TGTGCCAGCTCACCGGCGGTACCCTCGAACACTGAAGCTTTCTTT. The V gene is TRBV18, the J gene TRBJ1-1; D unresolved. The CDR3 runs 15 residues. Germline lookup yields CDR1 KGHSH and CDR2 LQKENI. V was pared by 3 bases and J by 1 base, with 12 bases between.

The gene calls are TRBV6-1 and TRBJ2-7, with D perhaps TRBD1 (6 bases). CDR3 length equals 11 residues. Per germline, CDR1 MNHNS and CDR2 SASEGT. V was cut by 6 bases and J by 9 bases, with 12 bases left in between. CDR3 DNA: TGTGCCAGCAGCGCGACAGGAAGGCAGTACTTC. Its translation is CASSATGRQYF.

As for this clone: Mismatch with germline at one junction end may stem from a read error. The V and J genes are TRBV18 and TRBJ2-2, with 14 bases that match TRBD2. Germline CDR1 is KGHSH and CDR2 is LQKENI. This CDR3 region has 17 residues. This chain's CDR3 is CTSSPPGTSGSTGELFF. For the CDR3, the DNA is TGTACCAGCTCACCACCGGGGACTAGCGGGAGTACCGGGGAGCTGTTTTTT.

A few counts support this clone. The chain combines TRBV29-1 with TRBJ2-7, with 13 positions matching TRBD2. The CDR3 totals 13 residues. V was pared by 4 bases and J by 7 bases, with 4 bases of the junction left unmatched. Germline-derived CDR1 and CDR2 are SQVTM and ANQGSEA. The CDR3 sequence: CSVGTSGRREQYF. CDR3 in DNA: TGCAGCGTTGGGACTAGCGGGAGACGGGAGCAGTACTTC.

The chain links TRBV6-1 to TRBJ2-5; D remains unclear. CDR1 and CDR2 from the germline V gene are MNHNS and SASEGT. The CDR3 is 11 residues long. Trimming removed 2 bases from V and 5 bases from J, with 3 bases in between. CDR3 sequence: CASSEWETQYF. The CDR3 nucleotides are TGTGCCAGCAGTGAATGGGAGACCCAGTACTTC.

The rearrangement links TRBV11-2 to TRBJ1-2; possibly TRBD1 for D (5 bases). This CDR3 is built from 15 residues. The V and J ends lost 5 bases and 2 bases respectively, with 15 bases between them. Germline-derived CDR1 and CDR2 are SGHAT and FQNNGV. The CDR3 spells CASSPTGTLNYGYTF. The CDR3 DNA reads as TGTGCCAGCAGCCCCACCGGGACCTTGAACTATGGCTACACCTTC.